This T cell receptor beta chain was identified during a study of OX40 agonist ivuxolimab in advanced cancers. This CDR3 contains 14 residues. The germline CDR1 and CDR2 sequences are GTSNPN and SVGIG (reference sequence). V was clipped by 1 base and J by 2 bases, with 11 bases between them. The data were produced by immunoSEQ multiplex PCR, yet TCRdb's version contains in-frame clones alone and is incomplete. This table holds around 68,000 clones, around 93% found once. The material sequenced was CD4+ or CD8+ T cells sorted from blood, taken in a trial of the OX40 agonist ivuxolimab. This TCR was sampled from an adult with an advanced solid tumor such as melanoma, head and neck, liver or kidney cancer. The chain is built from TRBV30 and TRBJ1-1; no reliable D call. The chain's CDR3 is CAWSAGIFNTEAFF. In DNA form, the CDR3 reads TGTGCCTGGAGTGCCGGGATCTTCAACACTGAAGCTTTCTTT.